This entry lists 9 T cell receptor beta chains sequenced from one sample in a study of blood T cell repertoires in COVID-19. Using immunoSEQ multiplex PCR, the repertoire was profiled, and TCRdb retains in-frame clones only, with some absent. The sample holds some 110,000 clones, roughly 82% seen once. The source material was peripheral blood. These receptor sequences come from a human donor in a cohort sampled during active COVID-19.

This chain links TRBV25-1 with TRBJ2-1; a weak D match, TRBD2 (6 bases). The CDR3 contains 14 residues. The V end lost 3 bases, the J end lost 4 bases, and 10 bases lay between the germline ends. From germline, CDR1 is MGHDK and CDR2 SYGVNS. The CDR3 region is CASSEGLLYNEQFF. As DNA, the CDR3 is TGTGCCAGCAGTGAGGGACTTCTGTACAATGAGCAGTTCTTC.

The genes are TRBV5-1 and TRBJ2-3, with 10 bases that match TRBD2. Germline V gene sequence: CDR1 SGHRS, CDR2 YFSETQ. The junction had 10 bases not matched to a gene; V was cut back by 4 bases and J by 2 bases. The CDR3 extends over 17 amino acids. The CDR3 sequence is CASSSLRTSGSTDTQYF. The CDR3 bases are TGCGCCAGCAGCAGCCTCCGGACTAGCGGCTCCACAGATACGCAGTATTTT. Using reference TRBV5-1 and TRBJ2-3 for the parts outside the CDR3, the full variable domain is KAGVTQTPRYLIKTRGQQVTLSCSPISGHRSVSWYQQTPGQGLQFLFEYFSETQRNKGNFPGRFSGRQFSNSRSEMNVSTLELGDSALYLCASSSLRTSGSTDTQYFGPGTRLTVL.

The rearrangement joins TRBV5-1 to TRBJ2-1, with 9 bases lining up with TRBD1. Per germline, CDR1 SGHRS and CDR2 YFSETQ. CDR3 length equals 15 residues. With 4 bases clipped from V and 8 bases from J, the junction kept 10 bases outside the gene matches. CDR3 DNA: TGCGCCAGCAGCACCTACAGGGGGCTGGGGGATGAGCAGTTCTTC. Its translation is CASSTYRGLGDEQFF.

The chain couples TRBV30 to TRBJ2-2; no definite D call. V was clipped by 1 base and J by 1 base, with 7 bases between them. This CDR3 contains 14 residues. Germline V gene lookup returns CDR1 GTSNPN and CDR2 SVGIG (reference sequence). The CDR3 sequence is CAWSETLNTGELFF. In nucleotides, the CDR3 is TGTGCCTGGAGTGAGACACTGAACACCGGGGAGCTGTTTTTT.

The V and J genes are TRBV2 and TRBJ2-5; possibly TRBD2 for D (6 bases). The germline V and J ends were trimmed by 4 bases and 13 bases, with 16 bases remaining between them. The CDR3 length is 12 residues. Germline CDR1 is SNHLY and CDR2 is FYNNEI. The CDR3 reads CASSAFGTHAYF. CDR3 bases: TGTGCCAGCAGTGCATTCGGGACTCATGCGTACTTC.

The CDR3 DNA follows: TGCGCCAGCGGCGGGGATGGGTCTGGATCTGGGGAGCTGTTTTTT. Protein sequence: CASGGDGSGSGELFF. The rearrangement joins TRBV4-1 to TRBJ2-2; D might be TRBD2 (6 bases). CDR1 and CDR2 (germline): MGHRA, YSYEKL. The CDR3 totals 15 residues. V was shortened by 8 bases and J by 8 bases, with 21 bases between the two germline ends.

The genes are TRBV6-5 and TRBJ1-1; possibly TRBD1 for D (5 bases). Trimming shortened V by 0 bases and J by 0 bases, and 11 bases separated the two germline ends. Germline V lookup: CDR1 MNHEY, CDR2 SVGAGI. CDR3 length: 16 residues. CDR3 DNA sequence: TGTGCCAGCAGTTACTCGCGGGGCATAATGAACACTGAAGCTTTCTTT. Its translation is CASSYSRGIMNTEAFF.

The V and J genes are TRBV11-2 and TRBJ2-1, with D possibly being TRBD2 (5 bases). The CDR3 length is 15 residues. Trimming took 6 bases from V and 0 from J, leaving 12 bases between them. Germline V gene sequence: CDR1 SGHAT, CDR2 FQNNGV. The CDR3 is CASRSGLTSYNEQFF. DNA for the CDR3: TGTGCCAGCAGGTCCGGACTGACCTCCTACAATGAGCAGTTCTTC.

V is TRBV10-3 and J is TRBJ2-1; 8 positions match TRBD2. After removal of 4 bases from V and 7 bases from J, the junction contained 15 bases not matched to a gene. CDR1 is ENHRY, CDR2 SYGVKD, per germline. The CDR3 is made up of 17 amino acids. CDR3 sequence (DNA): TGTGCCATCAGTGCAAGAACTAGCGGCGACGAGTTGAATGAGCAGTTCTTC. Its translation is CAISARTSGDELNEQFF.